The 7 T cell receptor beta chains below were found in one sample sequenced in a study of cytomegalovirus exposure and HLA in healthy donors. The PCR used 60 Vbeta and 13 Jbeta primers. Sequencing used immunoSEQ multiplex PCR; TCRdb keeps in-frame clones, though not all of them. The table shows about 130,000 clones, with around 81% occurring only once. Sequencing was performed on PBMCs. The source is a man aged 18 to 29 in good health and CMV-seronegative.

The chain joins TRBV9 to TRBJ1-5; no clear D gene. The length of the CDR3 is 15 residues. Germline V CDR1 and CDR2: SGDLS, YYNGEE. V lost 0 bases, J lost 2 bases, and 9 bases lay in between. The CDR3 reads CASSVDPGRNQPQHF. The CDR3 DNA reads TGTGCCAGCAGCGTAGATCCAGGCCGCAATCAGCCCCAGCATTTT.

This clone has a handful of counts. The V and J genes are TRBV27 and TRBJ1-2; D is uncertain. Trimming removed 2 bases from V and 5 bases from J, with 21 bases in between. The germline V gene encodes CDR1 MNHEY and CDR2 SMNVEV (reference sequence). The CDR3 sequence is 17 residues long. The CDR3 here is CASSLKPIPSRRYGYTF. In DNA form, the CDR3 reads TGTGCCAGCAGTTTAAAACCTATTCCGTCCCGGAGATATGGCTACACCTTC.

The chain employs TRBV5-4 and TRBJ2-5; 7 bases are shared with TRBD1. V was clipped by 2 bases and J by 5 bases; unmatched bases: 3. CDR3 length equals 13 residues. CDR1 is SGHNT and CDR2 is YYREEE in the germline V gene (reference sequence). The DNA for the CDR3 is TGTGCCAGCAGCTTTGGACAGGAGGAGACCCAGTACTTC. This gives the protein CASSFGQEETQYF.

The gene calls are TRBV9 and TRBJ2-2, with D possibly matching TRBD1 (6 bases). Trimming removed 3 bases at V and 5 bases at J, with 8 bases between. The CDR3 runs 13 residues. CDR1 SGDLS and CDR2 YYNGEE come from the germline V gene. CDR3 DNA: TGTGCCAGCAGCGCCAGGGGTACCGGGGAGCTGTTTTTT. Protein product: CASSARGTGELFF.

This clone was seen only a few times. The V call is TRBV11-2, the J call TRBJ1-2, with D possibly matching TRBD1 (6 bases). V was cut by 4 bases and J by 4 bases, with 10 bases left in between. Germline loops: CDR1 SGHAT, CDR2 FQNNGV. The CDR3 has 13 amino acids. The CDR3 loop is CASSSTGIYGYTF. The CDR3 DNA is TGTGCCAGCAGCTCTACAGGGATCTATGGCTACACCTTC.

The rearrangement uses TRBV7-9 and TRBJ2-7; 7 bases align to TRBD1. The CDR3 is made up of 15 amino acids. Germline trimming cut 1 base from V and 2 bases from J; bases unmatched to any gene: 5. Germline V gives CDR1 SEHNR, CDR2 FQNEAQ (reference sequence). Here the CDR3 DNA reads TGTGCCAGCAGCTTAGGACAGGGACGTACCTACGAGCAGTACTTC. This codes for CASSLGQGRTYEQYF.

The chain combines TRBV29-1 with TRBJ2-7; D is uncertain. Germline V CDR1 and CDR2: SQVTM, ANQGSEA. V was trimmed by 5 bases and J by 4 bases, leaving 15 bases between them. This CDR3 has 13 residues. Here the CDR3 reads CSVSQNLLYEQYF. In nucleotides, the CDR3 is TGCAGCGTTTCCCAGAATCTGCTTTACGAGCAGTACTTC.